This T cell receptor beta chain derives from a study of T cell responses to AZD1222 COVID-19 vaccine. Study details: Second doses that came at about 4 or about 12 weeks were put together.

The protocol was immunoSEQ multiplex PCR, while the TCRdb copy is restricted to in-frame clones and leaves out a portion. The profile covers more than 100,000 clones, with roughly nine tenths appearing a single time and around 1.7% taken by the ten largest. Study-wide points: The donor group comprised mostly white British people and more females; the analysis possibly underestimated clonal diversity. The number of AZD1222 recipients seropositive at baseline was only 5 to 7.

In this sample, this clone turned up once. Its antigen is as yet unknown. CDR3 length: 14 amino acids. V lost 7 bases, J lost 0 bases, and 5 bases stayed unmatched. From germline, CDR1 is LGHNT and CDR2 FRNRAP. This receptor was obtained from an adult in good health. Sample: peripheral blood, taken on day 0 of AZD1222 vaccination. V gene TRBV12-5 combines with J gene TRBJ1-1; the match to TRBD1 covers 7 bases. The CDR3 is CASALGQLNTEAFF. In DNA form, the CDR3 reads TGTGCTAGTGCCCTGGGACAGCTGAACACTGAAGCTTTCTTT.